These 2 T cell receptor beta chains came from one sample sequenced in a study of blood T cell repertoires in COVID-19. Here immunoSEQ multiplex PCR was the method, and the copy in TCRdb shows in-frame clones only, minus some. The sample lists roughly 140,000 clones, 88% seen once, with 1.7% in the top ten. The sample taken for sequencing was peripheral blood. These receptor sequences come from a woman aged 45 to 65 with acute or convalescent COVID-19.

This chain joins TRBV7-9 and TRBJ1-5, with D perhaps TRBD1 (6 bases). Between the trimmed V and J ends, which lost 5 bases and 2 bases, there was a span of 13 bases. The germline V gene encodes CDR1 SEHNR and CDR2 FQNEAQ (reference sequence). CDR3 size: 15 residues. CDR3 sequence reads: CASSREAGGNQPQHF. The CDR3 coding sequence is TGTGCCAGCAGCCGGGAGGCAGGGGGCAATCAGCCCCAGCATTTT.

J is TRBJ2-7 and V is TRBV5-4; D remains unclear. The CDR3 runs 13 residues. Trimming removed 4 bases at V and 5 bases at J, with 13 bases between. Germline lookup yields CDR1 SGHNT and CDR2 YYREEE (reference sequence). CDR3 loop: CASSHQVGDEQYF. CDR3 DNA: TGTGCCAGCAGCCATCAGGTAGGCGACGAGCAGTACTTC.